The text below deals with one TCR beta chain. What it binds is unknown. Generated by immunoSEQ multiplex PCR, the TCRdb table keeps only in-frame clones and is missing some. The repertoire includes tens of thousands of clones, around 87% of them detected once, and 1.5% to 2% sits in the top ten. This specimen comes from a study of OX40 agonist ivuxolimab in advanced cancers. In the study overall: Prior anti-PD-1, anti-PD-L1 or anti-CTLA-4 therapy did not bar entry, and 30% to 40% had some. Study observations and caveats: Relative to CD4+ cells, CD8+ T cells on average had more expanded clones.

Excluded were patients having autoimmune disease history or systemic immunosuppression. The specimen was CD4+ or CD8+ T cells sorted from blood, collected in a trial of the OX40 agonist ivuxolimab. The clonotype originates from an adult with an advanced solid tumor such as melanoma, head and neck, liver or kidney cancer.

The DNA of the CDR3 is TGTGCCAGCTCACCACGGGGGGCCTATAGCAATCAGCCCCAGCATTTT. Protein product: CASSPRGAYSNQPQHF. This sequence joins TRBV18 and TRBJ1-5; D is possibly TRBD1 (6 bases). V was clipped by 1 base and J by 0 bases, with 10 bases between them. Germline values: CDR1 KGHSH, CDR2 LQKENI. CDR3 length: 16 residues.